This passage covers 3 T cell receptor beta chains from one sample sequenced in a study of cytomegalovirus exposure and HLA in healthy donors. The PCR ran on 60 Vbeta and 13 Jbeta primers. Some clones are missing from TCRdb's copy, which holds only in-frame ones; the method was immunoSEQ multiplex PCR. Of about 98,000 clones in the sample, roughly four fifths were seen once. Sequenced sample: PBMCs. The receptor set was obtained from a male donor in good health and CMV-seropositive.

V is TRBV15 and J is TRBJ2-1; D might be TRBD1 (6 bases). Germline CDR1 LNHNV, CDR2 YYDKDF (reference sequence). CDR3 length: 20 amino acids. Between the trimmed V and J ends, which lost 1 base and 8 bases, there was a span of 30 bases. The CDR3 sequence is CATSRAVYSASRGRYHEQFF. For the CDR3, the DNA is TGTGCCACCAGCAGAGCCGTCTATAGTGCGAGCAGGGGAAGGTATCATGAGCAGTTCTTC.

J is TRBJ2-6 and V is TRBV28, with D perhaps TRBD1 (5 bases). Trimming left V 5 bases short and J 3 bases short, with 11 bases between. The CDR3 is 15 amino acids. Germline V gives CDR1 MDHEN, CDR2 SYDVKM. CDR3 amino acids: CASSQTGYGANVLTF. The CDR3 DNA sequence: TGTGCCAGCAGTCAAACAGGATATGGGGCCAACGTCCTGACTTTC.

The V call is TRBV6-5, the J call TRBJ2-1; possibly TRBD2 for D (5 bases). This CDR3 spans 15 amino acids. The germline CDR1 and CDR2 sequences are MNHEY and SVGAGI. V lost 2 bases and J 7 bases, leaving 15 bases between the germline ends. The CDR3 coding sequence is TGTGCCAGCAGTTACGATCTAGCCCCGCGTAATGAGCAGTTCTTC. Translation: CASSYDLAPRNEQFF.